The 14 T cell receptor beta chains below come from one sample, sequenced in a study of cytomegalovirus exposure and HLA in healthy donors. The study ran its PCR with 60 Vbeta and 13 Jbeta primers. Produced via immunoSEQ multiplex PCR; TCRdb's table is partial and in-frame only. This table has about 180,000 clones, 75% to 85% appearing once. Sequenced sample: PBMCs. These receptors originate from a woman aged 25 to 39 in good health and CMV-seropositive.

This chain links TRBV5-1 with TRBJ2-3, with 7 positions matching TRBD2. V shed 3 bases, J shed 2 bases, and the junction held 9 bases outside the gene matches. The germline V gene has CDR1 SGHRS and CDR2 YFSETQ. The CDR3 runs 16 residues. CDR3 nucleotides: TGCGCCAGCAGCTCCCAAGCGGGGACCTTCACAGATACGCAGTATTTT. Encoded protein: CASSSQAGTFTDTQYF.

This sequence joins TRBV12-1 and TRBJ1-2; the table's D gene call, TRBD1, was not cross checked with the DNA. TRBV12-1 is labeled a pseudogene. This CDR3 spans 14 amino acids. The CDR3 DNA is TGTGCCAGCAGCTCGGGACAGGCGAACTATGGCTACACCTTC. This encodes CASSSGQANYGYTF.

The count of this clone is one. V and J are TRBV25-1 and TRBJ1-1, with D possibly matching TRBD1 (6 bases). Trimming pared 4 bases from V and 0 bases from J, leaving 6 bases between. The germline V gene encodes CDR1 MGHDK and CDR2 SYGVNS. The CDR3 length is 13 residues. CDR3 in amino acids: CASSGQVNTEAFF. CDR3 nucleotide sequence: TGTGCCAGCAGTGGACAGGTGAACACTGAAGCTTTCTTT.

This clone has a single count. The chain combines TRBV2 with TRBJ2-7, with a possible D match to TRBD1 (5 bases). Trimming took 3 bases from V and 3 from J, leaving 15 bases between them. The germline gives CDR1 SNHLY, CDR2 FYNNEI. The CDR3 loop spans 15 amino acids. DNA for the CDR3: TGTGCCAGCAGTGAGGGGCAGGTCTCTTTCTACGAGCAGTACTTC. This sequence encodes CASSEGQVSFYEQYF.

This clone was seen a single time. This CDR3 reads CASSLSLAGNTGELFF. Written as DNA, the CDR3 is TGCGCCAGCAGCTTATCACTAGCGGGCAACACCGGGGAGCTGTTTTTT. This chain links TRBV5-1 with TRBJ2-2; TRBD2 matches at 9 bases. The CDR3 length is 16 residues. The V gene's germline CDR1 is SGHRS and CDR2 YFSETQ. Trimming cost V 2 bases and J 2 bases; bases outside gene matches: 4.

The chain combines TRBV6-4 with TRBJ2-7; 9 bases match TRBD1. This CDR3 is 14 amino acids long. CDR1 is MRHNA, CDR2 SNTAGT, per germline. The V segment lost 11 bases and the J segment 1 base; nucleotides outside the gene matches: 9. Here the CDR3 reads CARVRTGDSYEQYF. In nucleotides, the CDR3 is TGTGCCCGAGTGCGGACAGGGGATTCCTACGAGCAGTACTTC.

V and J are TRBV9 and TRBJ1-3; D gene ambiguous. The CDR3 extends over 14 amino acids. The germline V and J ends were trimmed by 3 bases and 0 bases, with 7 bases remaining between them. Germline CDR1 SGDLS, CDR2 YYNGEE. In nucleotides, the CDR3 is TGTGCCAGCAGCGAGGCAGGCTCTGGAAACACCATATATTTT. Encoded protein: CASSEAGSGNTIYF.

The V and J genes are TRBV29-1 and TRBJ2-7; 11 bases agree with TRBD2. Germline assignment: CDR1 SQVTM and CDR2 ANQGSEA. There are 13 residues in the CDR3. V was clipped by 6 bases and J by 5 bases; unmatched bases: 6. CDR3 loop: CSVKGLAVNEQYF. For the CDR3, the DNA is TGCAGCGTAAAGGGACTAGCGGTTAACGAGCAGTACTTC.

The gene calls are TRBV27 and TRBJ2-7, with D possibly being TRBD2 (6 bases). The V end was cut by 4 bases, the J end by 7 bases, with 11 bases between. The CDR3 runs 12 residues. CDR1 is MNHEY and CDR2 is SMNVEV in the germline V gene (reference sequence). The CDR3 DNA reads TGTGCCAGCAGTTACGGGACTCAGGAGCAGTACTTC. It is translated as CASSYGTQEQYF.

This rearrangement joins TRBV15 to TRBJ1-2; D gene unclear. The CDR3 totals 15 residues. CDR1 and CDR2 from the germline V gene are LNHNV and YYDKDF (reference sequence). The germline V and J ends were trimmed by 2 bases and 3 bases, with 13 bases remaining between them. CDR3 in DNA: TGTGCCACCAGCAGACCGACAAGCGGGGACTATGGCTACACCTTC. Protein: CATSRPTSGDYGYTF.

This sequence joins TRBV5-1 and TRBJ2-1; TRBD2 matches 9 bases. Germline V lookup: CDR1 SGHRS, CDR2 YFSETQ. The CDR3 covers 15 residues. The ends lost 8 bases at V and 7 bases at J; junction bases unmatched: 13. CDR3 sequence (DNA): TGCGCCAGATTACGCCCGGGACTAGCAGTTAATGAGCAGTTCTTC. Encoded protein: CARLRPGLAVNEQFF.

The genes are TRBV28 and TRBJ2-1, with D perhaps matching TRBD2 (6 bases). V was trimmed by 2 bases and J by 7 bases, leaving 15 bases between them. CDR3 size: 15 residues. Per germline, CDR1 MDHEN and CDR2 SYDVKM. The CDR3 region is CASSLGPGVFNEQFF. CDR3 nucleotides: TGTGCCAGCAGTTTAGGTCCGGGAGTCTTTAATGAGCAGTTCTTC.

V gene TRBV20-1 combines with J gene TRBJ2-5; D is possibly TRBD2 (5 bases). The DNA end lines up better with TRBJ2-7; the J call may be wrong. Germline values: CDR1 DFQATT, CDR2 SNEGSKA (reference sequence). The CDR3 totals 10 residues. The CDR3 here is CSARDYEQYF. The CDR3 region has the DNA TGCAGTGCCCGGGACTACGAGCAGTACTTC.

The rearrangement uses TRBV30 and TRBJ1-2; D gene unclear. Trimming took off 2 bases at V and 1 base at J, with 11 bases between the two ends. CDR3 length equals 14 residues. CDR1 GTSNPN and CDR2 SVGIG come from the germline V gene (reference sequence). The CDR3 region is CAWSLSQFNYGYTF. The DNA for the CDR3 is TGTGCCTGGAGTTTATCACAGTTTAACTATGGCTACACCTTC.